What follows is one TCR beta chain and its context. This sample is part of a study of cytomegalovirus exposure and HLA in healthy donors. Study overall: Earlier sequencing of some 170 million T cells yielded fewer than 140 million unique TCR beta sequences.

PCR amplification relied on 60 Vbeta primers (plus 13 Jbeta primers). TCRdb's table, derived via immunoSEQ multiplex PCR, lists solely in-frame clones and lacks some. The data show 95,000 to 150,000 clones, around 85% seen once. Trimming took 2 bases from V and 6 from J; bases not matched to a gene: 10. The CDR3 has 16 amino acids. The germline CDR1 and CDR2 sequences are ENHRY and SYGVKD. The origin of this receptor is a man aged 30 to 39 in good health and CMV-seronegative. The chain is built from TRBV10-3 and TRBJ2-7; 10 bases line up with TRBD1. The specimen was PBMCs. The CDR3 here is CAISETRRDRGGEQYF. CDR3 in DNA: TGTGCCATCAGTGAGACCCGGCGGGACAGGGGAGGCGAGCAGTACTTC.